These 32 T cell receptor beta chains came from one sample sequenced in a study of blood T cell repertoires in COVID-19. Sequenced by immunoSEQ multiplex PCR; TCRdb stores in-frame clones only, minus some. The data show some 99,000 clones, under 85% seen once. The sequencing sample was made of peripheral blood. The receptors were gathered from a man between 65 and 85 years old with acute or convalescent COVID-19.

The gene calls are TRBV24-1 and TRBJ2-3; 7 bases map to TRBD2. Germline lookup yields CDR1 KGHDR and CDR2 SFDVKD. The CDR3 spans 17 residues. V was clipped by 5 bases and J by 4 bases; unmatched bases: 14. The CDR3 here is CATSASWGGSLADTQYF. DNA of the CDR3: TGTGCCACCAGTGCCTCTTGGGGCGGGAGTCTCGCAGATACGCAGTATTTT.

Here the CDR3 DNA reads TGTGCCACTCGGGGGGACCCTACTTACGAGCAGTACTTC. The encoded protein is CATRGDPTYEQYF. The chain has TRBV5-5 and TRBJ2-7; 7 nucleotides line up with TRBD2. The CDR3 loop spans 13 amino acids. From germline, CDR1 is SGHKS and CDR2 YYEKEE (reference sequence). The V gene end was trimmed by 9 bases and the J gene end by 4 bases; junction bases not matched to a gene: 10.

This clone was recorded a few times. The chain joins TRBV6-2 or TRBV6-3 to TRBJ2-7, with 10 positions matching TRBD2. Trimming at V came to 2 bases and at J to 3 bases, leaving 4 bases not matched to a gene. Germline assignment: CDR1 MNHEY and CDR2 SVGEGT. This CDR3 has 15 amino acids. The DNA of the CDR3 is TGTGCCAGCAGTTACGAGCGGGAGGGTGGCTACGAGCAGTACTTC. Its protein product is CASSYEREGGYEQYF.

The rearrangement uses TRBV18 and TRBJ2-3; 10 bases are a match to TRBD2. This CDR3 has 15 residues. V was clipped by 3 bases and J by 8 bases; unmatched bases: 8. Germline V gene lookup returns CDR1 KGHSH and CDR2 LQKENI. The CDR3 protein is CASSPLAGEGGTQYF. Written as DNA, the CDR3 is TGTGCCAGCTCACCTCTAGCGGGAGAGGGTGGTACGCAGTATTTT.

This chain links TRBV7-9 with TRBJ2-7; TRBD1 is a possible D gene (5 bases). In germline, CDR1 is SEHNR, CDR2 FQNEAQ (reference sequence). CDR3 length equals 14 residues. Trimming removed 2 bases from V and 5 bases from J, with 13 bases in between. Here the CDR3 reads CASSLRAVRDEQYF. In nucleotides, the CDR3 is TGTGCCAGCAGCTTAAGGGCGGTCAGGGACGAGCAGTACTTC.

This clone is classed as medium-sized (0.01 to 0.1%). V and J are TRBV6-1 and TRBJ2-7; 8 nucleotides align to TRBD2. The germline CDR1 and CDR2 sequences are MNHNS and SASEGT. The CDR3 length is 14 residues. J was trimmed by 4 bases and V by 2 bases; bases with no gene match: 4. CDR3 amino acids: CASSELGTRYEQYF. DNA for the CDR3: TGTGCCAGCAGTGAACTCGGGACTAGGTACGAGCAGTACTTC.

The chain couples TRBV6-5 to TRBJ2-5, with D perhaps matching TRBD2 (7 bases). The V end was cut by 0 bases, the J end by 2 bases, with 13 bases between. In germline, CDR1 is MNHEY, CDR2 SVGAGI. The CDR3 runs 16 residues. The chain's CDR3 is CASSYSSGRGQETQYF. Written as DNA, the CDR3 is TGTGCCAGCAGTTACTCTTCAGGGAGGGGGCAAGAGACCCAGTACTTC.

The chain joins TRBV5-1 to TRBJ2-5, with 8 bases fitting TRBD2. The germline V gene encodes CDR1 SGHRS and CDR2 YFSETQ. The CDR3 contains 18 residues. Losses at the gene ends were 0 bases for V and 1 base for J; bases not matched to a gene: 11. The CDR3 loop is CASSLALVRGGGQETQYF. The CDR3 region has the DNA TGCGCCAGCAGCTTGGCCTTGGTTCGGGGGGGCGGCCAAGAGACCCAGTACTTC.

The chain is built from TRBV3-1 (or the pseudogene TRBV3-2) and TRBJ1-2; D is possibly TRBD1 (5 bases). Trimming shortened V by 2 bases and J by 3 bases, and 19 bases separated the two germline ends. The CDR3 sequence is 17 residues long. Germline loops: CDR1 LGHDT, CDR2 YNNKEL (reference sequence). The CDR3 DNA follows: TGTGCCAGCAGCCAATGGCGGCAGGGCGAGTTATACTATGGCTACACCTTC. Protein sequence: CASSQWRQGELYYGYTF.

The chain has TRBV5-5 and TRBJ2-7; 7 positions match TRBD2. Germline V gene lookup returns CDR1 SGHKS and CDR2 YYEKEE (reference sequence). The CDR3 consists of 15 residues. With 0 bases clipped from V and 0 bases from J, the junction kept 3 bases outside the gene matches. In DNA, the CDR3 is TGTGCCAGCAGCTTGGCAGCGGGGAGCTCCTACGAGCAGTACTTC. Residues: CASSLAAGSSYEQYF.

This clone was seen once. V gene TRBV5-1 combines with J gene TRBJ1-3; weak D call: TRBD1 (5 bases). The germline V gene has CDR1 SGHRS and CDR2 YFSETQ. This CDR3 comprises 14 residues. V was pared by 4 bases and J by 2 bases, with 10 bases between. The CDR3 coding sequence is TGCGCCAGCAGCCTCGACAGCGCTGGAAACACCATATATTTT. It codes for CASSLDSAGNTIYF.

The CDR3: CASAAGDTQYF. CDR3 coding DNA: TGTGCCAGTGCAGCGGGAGATACGCAGTATTTT. The V gene is TRBV19, the J gene TRBJ2-3; TRBD2 might be the D (6 bases). Trimming took off 8 bases at V and 5 bases at J, with 8 bases between the two ends. This CDR3 is built from 11 residues. Per the germline V gene, CDR1 is LNHDA and CDR2 is SQIVND (reference sequence). The full variable domain, in which reference TRBV19 and TRBJ2-3 provide the parts outside the CDR3, is DGGITQSPKYLFRKEGQNVTLSCEQNLNHDAMYWYRQDPGQGLRLIYYSQIVNDFQKGDIAEGYSVSREKKESFPLTVTSAQKNPTAFYLCASAAGDTQYFGPGTRLTVL.

About this clone itself: The sample holds other DNA sequences that translate to the same CDR3. The chain recombines TRBV19 with TRBJ2-7, with a weak D call TRBD1 (6 bases). V lost 0 bases and J 3 bases, leaving 6 bases between the germline ends. Germline V CDR1 and CDR2: LNHDA, SQIVND (reference sequence). The CDR3 runs to 13 residues. CDR3 sequence reads: CASSIDRGYEQYF. In nucleotides, the CDR3 is TGTGCCAGTAGTATAGACAGGGGCTACGAGCAGTACTTC.

The chain combines TRBV29-1 with TRBJ2-7; TRBD2 agrees at 7 bases. The ends lost 4 bases at V and 2 bases at J; junction bases unmatched: 5. The CDR3 contains 13 residues. CDR1 and CDR2 from the germline V gene are SQVTM and ANQGSEA. CDR3 in amino acids: CSVGEGPAYEQYF. The CDR3 nucleotides read TGCAGCGTTGGGGAGGGACCGGCCTACGAGCAGTACTTC.

This clone showed up just once. This chain connects TRBV2 to TRBJ2-2; 9 nucleotides line up with TRBD1. This CDR3 is 14 amino acids long. The V gene end was trimmed by 6 bases and the J gene end by 7 bases; junction bases not matched to a gene: 6. Germline CDR1 SNHLY, CDR2 FYNNEI. Written as DNA, the CDR3 is TGTGCCAGCAGGGGGGACAGGGCCGGCGGGGAGCTGTTTTTT. It specifies CASRGDRAGGELFF.

The chain combines TRBV5-6 with TRBJ1-1; a possible D gene is TRBD1 (6 bases). Germline V gene data show CDR1 as SGHDT and CDR2 as YYEEEE. V lost 7 bases and J 3 bases, leaving 31 bases between the germline ends. This CDR3 region has 19 residues. The CDR3 loop is CASLGARGHSFLGDTEAFF. For the CDR3, the DNA is TGTGCCAGCCTGGGGGCTCGCGGACACAGCTTCCTCGGGGACACTGAAGCTTTCTTT.

This chain connects TRBV20-1 to TRBJ1-5; the D gene is possibly TRBD1 (5 bases). Germline V gives CDR1 DFQATT, CDR2 SNEGSKA (reference sequence). The germline V and J ends were trimmed by 3 bases and 4 bases, with 10 bases remaining between them. CDR3 length: 13 amino acids. This CDR3 is CSASLRGNQPQHF. CDR3 DNA: TGCAGTGCTAGTCTTCGGGGGAATCAGCCCCAGCATTTT.

This clone came up a few times. The J gene is TRBJ2-7, the V gene TRBV14; the D is unclear. Trimming pared 1 base from V and 2 bases from J, leaving 9 bases between. This CDR3 is 14 amino acids long. Looked up from germline, CDR1 is SGHDN and CDR2 is FVKESK. In DNA form, the CDR3 reads TGTGCCAGCAGCCAAGCGATGGAGACCTACGAGCAGTACTTC. Protein product: CASSQAMETYEQYF.

This clone was seen more than once but under ten times. The chain links TRBV12-5 to TRBJ2-6; D is undetermined. The germline V gene encodes CDR1 LGHNT and CDR2 FRNRAP. The ends were cut back, 5 bases at V and 1 base at J, with 3 bases in the middle. The CDR3 is 13 residues long. The CDR3 is CASGVSGANVLTF. The CDR3 DNA sequence: TGTGCTAGTGGTGTATCTGGGGCCAACGTCCTGACTTTC.

The chain has TRBV19 and TRBJ1-3; TRBD1 matches at 11 bases. The CDR3 loop spans 17 amino acids. Trimming took 5 bases from V and 4 from J; bases not matched to a gene: 10. The germline V gene has CDR1 LNHDA and CDR2 SQIVND (reference sequence). DNA for the CDR3: TGTGCCAGTAGTTCCCGTGGACAGGGGGCGTCAGGAAACACCATATATTTT. Protein product: CASSSRGQGASGNTIYF. The full variable domain, in which reference TRBV19 and TRBJ1-3 provide the parts outside the CDR3, is DGGITQSPKYLFRKEGQNVTLSCEQNLNHDAMYWYRQDPGQGLRLIYYSQIVNDFQKGDIAEGYSVSREKKESFPLTVTSAQKNPTAFYLCASSSRGQGASGNTIYFGEGSWLTVV.

In this sample, this clone turned up once. The chain uses TRBV5-4 and TRBJ1-2; 9 nucleotides line up with TRBD1. Germline values: CDR1 SGHNT, CDR2 YYREEE (reference sequence). This CDR3 comprises 15 residues. The trim removed 4 bases at V and 4 bases at J, leaving 8 bases unmatched. CDR3 nucleotide sequence: TGTGCCAGCAGCCTTGGGACAGGGTTTGGCTATGGCTACACCTTC. It specifies CASSLGTGFGYGYTF.

V usage is TRBV5-1 and J usage is TRBJ2-5, with 14 bases lining up with TRBD2. V was clipped by 0 bases and J by 2 bases; unmatched bases: 6. Germline V gene data show CDR1 as SGHRS and CDR2 as YFSETQ. The CDR3 runs to 18 residues. The CDR3 DNA sequence: TGCGCCAGCAGCTTGGGGACTAGCGGGAGGCTGGGGCAAGAGACCCAGTACTTC. Protein: CASSLGTSGRLGQETQYF.

The chain joins TRBV6-6 to TRBJ2-7; 7 nucleotides align to TRBD2. V lost 7 bases and J lost 5; bases outside the gene matches: 11. The CDR3 is 14 amino acids. Germline CDR1 is MNHNY and CDR2 is SVGAGI (reference sequence). The CDR3 loop is CASMSSGVGNEQYF. DNA for the CDR3: TGTGCCAGCATGTCTAGCGGAGTAGGGAACGAGCAGTACTTC.

The gene calls are TRBV5-1 and TRBJ2-7; perhaps TRBD2 as D (5 bases). CDR3 length equals 14 residues. The V and J ends lost 0 bases and 7 bases respectively, with 14 bases between them. Germline-derived CDR1 and CDR2 are SGHRS and YFSETQ. The CDR3 is CASSLGGQVGEQYF. In DNA, the CDR3 is TGCGCCAGCAGCTTGGGAGGGCAGGTGGGAGAGCAGTACTTC.

This chain connects TRBV15 to TRBJ2-5; D ambiguous. Germline CDR1 LNHNV, CDR2 YYDKDF (reference sequence). The CDR3 totals 13 residues. The V gene lost 1 base and the J gene lost 0 bases, with 3 bases spanning the gap. Written as DNA, the CDR3 is TGTGCCACCAGCAGAGTCTACCAAGAGACCCAGTACTTC. Its protein is CATSRVYQETQYF.

The chain is built from TRBV7-2 and TRBJ2-2; D is unclear. V dropped 0 bases and J dropped 6 bases, with 8 bases sitting between them. In germline, CDR1 is SGHTA, CDR2 FQGNSA. The CDR3 is made up of 14 amino acids. Here the CDR3 reads CASSLALSAGELFF. As DNA, the CDR3 is TGTGCCAGCAGCTTAGCTCTAAGTGCCGGGGAGCTGTTTTTT. The full variable domain, completed using reference TRBV7-2 and TRBJ2-2, is GAGVSQSPSNKVTEKGKDVELRCDPISGHTALYWYRQSLGQGLEFLIYFQGNSAPDKSGLPSDRFSAERTGGSVSTLTIQRTQQEDSAVYLCASSLALSAGELFFGEGSRLTVL.

The chain uses TRBV28 and TRBJ2-7, with 9 bases lining up with TRBD2. The CDR3 is made up of 13 amino acids. Germline V gene sequence: CDR1 MDHEN, CDR2 SYDVKM. Losses at the gene ends were 8 bases for V and 3 bases for J; bases not matched to a gene: 5. The CDR3 DNA reads TGTGCCAGCCTAGCGGGGTCTAACTACGAGCAGTACTTC. Translating it yields CASLAGSNYEQYF.

This chain links TRBV2 with TRBJ1-5; no clear D. The V gene lost 4 bases and the J gene lost 3 bases, with 7 bases spanning the gap. This CDR3 spans 13 amino acids. Germline assignment: CDR1 SNHLY and CDR2 FYNNEI. DNA of the CDR3: TGTGCCAGCAGTGTAGTGGTCAATCAGCCCCAGCATTTT. This encodes CASSVVVNQPQHF.

V usage is TRBV6-1 and J usage is TRBJ1-6; 8 nucleotides agree with TRBD1. V trimming: 0 bases; J trimming: 6 bases; junction bases outside the gene matches: 4. CDR1 MNHNS and CDR2 SASEGT come from the germline V gene. The CDR3 has 16 residues. The CDR3 DNA reads TGTGCCAGCAGTGAAGCCCAGGGGGCAGGTAATTCACCCCTCCACTTT. Protein sequence: CASSEAQGAGNSPLHF.

The CDR3 here is CASSHGQGLGDTQYF. In DNA form, the CDR3 reads TGTGCCAGCAGCCACGGACAGGGGCTGGGGGATACGCAGTATTTT. The chain couples TRBV3-1 (or the pseudogene TRBV3-2) to TRBJ2-3, with 9 bases lining up with TRBD1. Trimming removed 3 bases from V and 6 bases from J; junction bases left unmatched: 7. The CDR3 runs 15 residues. Looked up from germline, CDR1 is LGHDT and CDR2 is YNNKEL (reference sequence).

About this clone itself: This sample includes further DNA sequences coding for the same CDR3. CDR3 amino acids: CASSSGQGSTEAFF. The DNA for the CDR3 is TGTGCCAGCAGCTCCGGACAGGGGAGCACTGAAGCTTTCTTT. This chain links TRBV7-9 with TRBJ1-1, with 9 bases aligning to TRBD1. The CDR3 is 14 residues long. Per germline, CDR1 SEHNR and CDR2 FQNEAQ (reference sequence). Trimming cost V 4 bases and J 4 bases; bases outside gene matches: 4.

The chain recombines TRBV4-2 with TRBJ1-5; TRBD1 is a possible D gene (6 bases). Germline V gene sequence: CDR1 LGHNA, CDR2 YNFKEQ. The CDR3 spans 16 residues. V lost 3 bases and J 7 bases, leaving 19 bases between the germline ends. The CDR3, as DNA: TGTGCCAGCAGCCATTCGACAGGCCAAGGTTCCCAGCCCCAGCATTTT. Translated, it gives CASSHSTGQGSQPQHF.